This T cell receptor beta chain derives from a study of blood T cells in healthy people across ages. Every donor contributed approximately 10 milliliters of peripheral blood by blood draw. Sample-barcoded 5' priming and a J-beta primer mix drove a second PCR of roughly 6 to 12 cycles. MiXCR, applied by TCRdb to the 5' RACE reads, yields one record per CDR3 protein. The table includes around 850,000 distinct CDR3 sequences, around 34% detected once. The V end lost 2 bases, the J end lost 1 base, and 23 bases lay between the germline ends. There are 19 residues in the CDR3. Germline loops: CDR1 MNHEY, CDR2 SVGEGT. Concerning this clonotype: A much larger clone lies a single base off, so this may be a read error.

The chain is built from TRBV6-2 or TRBV6-3 and TRBJ2-5; D may correspond to TRBD1 or TRBD2 (5 bases each). This TCR derives from a young man in good health. Sequenced input: blood. The CDR3 is CASSYRLSAVGHSQETQYF. The CDR3 coding sequence is TGTGCCAGCAGTTACCGCCTGTCAGCGGTGGGGCACTCCCAAGAGACCCAGTACTTC.